The 28 T cell receptor beta chains reported below all come from one sample, sequenced in a study of T cell changes during pregnancy in multiple sclerosis. Some clones are missing from TCRdb's copy, which holds only in-frame ones; the method was immunoSEQ multiplex PCR. The sample lists 61,000 or so clones, 93% occurring once. The sample in question was CD4+ T cells from peripheral blood mononuclear cells, obtained before pregnancy. These receptors came from a female donor with multiple sclerosis, enrolled in a pregnancy study.

V usage is TRBV7-9 and J usage is TRBJ2-1; 11 positions agree with TRBD1. The germline V gene encodes CDR1 SEHNR and CDR2 FQNEAQ (reference sequence). This CDR3 spans 16 amino acids. Trimming took 5 bases from V and 6 from J; bases not matched to a gene: 9. The CDR3 sequence is CASSTTTGTGGNEQFF. The CDR3 DNA sequence: TGTGCCAGCAGCACCACCACCGGGACAGGGGGCAATGAGCAGTTCTTC.

This chain uses TRBV28 with TRBJ2-1; D uncertain. The CDR3 length is 14 residues. The V end was cut by 3 bases, the J end by 7 bases, with 13 bases between. The V gene's germline CDR1 is MDHEN and CDR2 SYDVKM. The CDR3 DNA reads as TGTGCCAGCAGTTTTGCACCTCCTAAGAATGAGCAGTTCTTC. This sequence encodes CASSFAPPKNEQFF.

The chain couples TRBV10-3 to TRBJ2-5; D might be TRBD1 (5 bases). The CDR3 extends over 13 amino acids. Germline V CDR1 and CDR2: ENHRY, SYGVKD. V lost 5 bases and J 3 bases, leaving 10 bases between the germline ends. The CDR3 sequence: CAISMAREETQYF. The DNA for the CDR3 is TGTGCCATCAGTATGGCCAGGGAAGAGACCCAGTACTTC.

This chain uses TRBV28 with TRBJ2-3; TRBD1 is a possible D gene (6 bases). CDR1 and CDR2 (germline): MDHEN, SYDVKM. This CDR3 is 15 amino acids long. Trimming took 5 bases from V and 6 from J, leaving 18 bases between them. The CDR3 protein is CASSTSGPGADTQYF. DNA for the CDR3: TGTGCCAGCAGTACCTCCGGCCCAGGGGCGGATACGCAGTATTTT.

This clone has a single count. This sequence joins TRBV16 and TRBJ2-7, with 10 nucleotides matching TRBD1. The CDR3 has 14 amino acids. Germline V gene data show CDR1 as KGHSY and CDR2 as FQNENV. After removal of 6 bases from V and 4 bases from J, the junction contained 6 bases not matched to a gene. Here the CDR3 reads CASSQDRGFYEQYF. The CDR3 DNA is TGTGCCAGCAGTCAGGACAGGGGGTTTTACGAGCAGTACTTC.

This clone has only a few counts. This rearrangement joins TRBV7-9 to TRBJ2-5; D is perhaps TRBD2 (6 bases). Deletions cut 4 bases from V and 5 bases from J, with 17 bases between. CDR1 and CDR2 (germline): SEHNR, FQNEAQ (reference sequence). CDR3 size: 15 residues. CDR3 region: CASSSWLASDETQYF. CDR3 bases: TGTGCCAGCAGCTCCTGGCTGGCTAGCGATGAGACCCAGTACTTC. Using reference TRBV7-9 and TRBJ2-5 for the parts outside the CDR3, the full variable domain is DTGVSQNPRHKITKRGQNVTFRCDPISEHNRLYWYRQTLGQGPEFLTYFQNEAQLEKSRLLSDRFSAERPKGSFSTLEIQRTEQGDSAMYLCASSSWLASDETQYFGPGTRLLVL.

The DNA for the CDR3 is TGCGCCAGCAGCTTGGGGGAGCCCTCGGGAGGAAAACTGTTTTTT. Translated: CASSLGEPSGGKLFF. The genes are TRBV5-1 and TRBJ1-4; D not resolved. The V gene's germline CDR1 is SGHRS and CDR2 YFSETQ. The V end lost 0 bases, the J end lost 10 bases, and 16 bases lay between the germline ends. The CDR3 is 15 residues long.

J is TRBJ1-5 and V is TRBV28; TRBD1 aligns across 7 bases. V dropped 6 bases and J dropped 6; count of bases not matched to a gene: 11. Germline assignment: CDR1 MDHEN and CDR2 SYDVKM. The CDR3 spans 15 residues. The CDR3, as DNA: TGTGCCAGCAGGCAGGGAGAAGGGGGCGGTCAGCCCCAGCATTTT. It codes for CASRQGEGGGQPQHF.

This chain joins TRBV7-6 and TRBJ2-3; the match to TRBD2 covers 11 bases. The ends lost 1 base at V and 4 bases at J; junction bases unmatched: 10. The germline gives CDR1 SGHVS, CDR2 FNYEAQ. The CDR3 has 18 residues. The CDR3 sequence: CASSLGGTSGRGPDTQYF. CDR3 DNA sequence: TGTGCCAGCAGCTTAGGAGGGACTAGCGGCCGGGGGCCAGATACGCAGTATTTT.

CDR3 loop: CASSIGQGKGEQYF. The CDR3 DNA reads TGTGCCAGTAGTATAGGTCAGGGGAAAGGCGAGCAGTACTTC. The chain employs TRBV19 and TRBJ2-7; weak D call: TRBD1 (6 bases). Germline V gene sequence: CDR1 LNHDA, CDR2 SQIVND (reference sequence). This CDR3 has 14 residues. Trimming shortened V by 1 base and J by 6 bases, and 13 bases separated the two germline ends.

V gene TRBV4-3 combines with J gene TRBJ2-7; D is possibly TRBD1 (5 bases). CDR3 length: 13 residues. The V end was cut by 1 base, the J end by 6 bases, with 10 bases between. The germline V gene encodes CDR1 LGHNA and CDR2 YSLEER. The CDR3 sequence: CASSQVLRGEQYF. The CDR3 bases are TGCGCCAGCAGCCAAGTGCTAAGGGGCGAGCAGTACTTC.

The chain has TRBV4-3 and TRBJ2-7, with a weak D call TRBD1 (6 bases). V was clipped by 2 bases and J by 5 bases, with 13 bases between them. From germline, CDR1 is LGHNA and CDR2 YSLEER. The CDR3 totals 14 residues. CDR3 sequence (DNA): TGCGCCAGCAGCCAATCTACAGGGACCCACGAGCAGTACTTC. Amino acids: CASSQSTGTHEQYF.

The V gene is TRBV4-3, the J gene TRBJ2-3; D uncertain. The CDR3 totals 15 residues. Trimming removed 3 bases from V and 1 base from J, with 11 bases in between. Germline-derived CDR1 and CDR2 are LGHNA and YSLEER. The CDR3 here is CASSHESRGTDTQYF. DNA for the CDR3: TGCGCCAGCAGCCATGAAAGTCGGGGCACAGATACGCAGTATTTT.

The rearrangement uses TRBV12-5 and TRBJ2-7, with 14 bases matching TRBD2. Unmatched junction bases numbered 10, after V lost 1 base and J lost 2 bases. Germline CDR1 and CDR2: LGHNT and FRNRAP. The CDR3 consists of 19 residues. The CDR3 nucleotides are TGTGCTAGTGGTTTGGGACAAATTGGGACTAGCGGGGGCCCCTACGAGCAGTACTTC. Translation: CASGLGQIGTSGGPYEQYF.

This clone was seen once. V usage is TRBV6-5 and J usage is TRBJ1-1; tentatively, D is TRBD1 (6 bases). The V end lost 2 bases, the J end lost 4 bases, and 14 bases lay between the germline ends. Germline CDR1 reads MNHEY; CDR2 reads SVGAGI. CDR3 size: 15 residues. Written as DNA, the CDR3 is TGTGCCAGCAGTTACACGACCCTAGGGGGCACTGAAGCTTTCTTT. Its translation is CASSYTTLGGTEAFF.

The CDR3 is CASSQGPARSYNEQFF. For the CDR3, the DNA is TGTGCCAGCAGCCAAGGACCAGCGAGGTCCTACAATGAGCAGTTCTTC. The rearrangement uses TRBV14 and TRBJ2-1; no clear D. The CDR3 length is 16 residues. V lost 1 base, J lost 1 base, and 11 bases lay in between. The germline V gene has CDR1 SGHDN and CDR2 FVKESK.

The chain recombines TRBV25-1 with TRBJ2-5, with 7 bases aligning to TRBD2. Germline lookup yields CDR1 MGHDK and CDR2 SYGVNS. CDR3 length: 14 amino acids. J gave up 5 bases and V 3 bases, and 6 bases lay outside the gene matches. In nucleotides, the CDR3 is TGTGCCAGCAGTGATCCGGGGCGGGAGGAGACCCAGTACTTC. Translating gives CASSDPGREETQYF.

The genes are TRBV7-2 and TRBJ1-2; 7 bases align to TRBD1. CDR3 length: 16 residues. The V and J ends lost 1 base and 4 bases, in that order; junction bases with no gene match: 9. Germline CDR1 SGHTA, CDR2 FQGNSA. DNA of the CDR3: TGTGCCAGCAGCTTAGATATATGGGGACAGAGCTATGGCTACACCTTC. This gives the protein CASSLDIWGQSYGYTF.

V usage is TRBV2 and J usage is TRBJ2-7; 7 positions agree with TRBD2. V lost 6 bases and J lost 4; bases outside the gene matches: 9. The germline V gene encodes CDR1 SNHLY and CDR2 FYNNEI. The CDR3 sequence is 14 residues long. The chain's CDR3 is CASRISGTSYEQYF. The CDR3 DNA sequence: TGTGCCAGCAGGATAAGCGGGACCTCTTACGAGCAGTACTTC.

The rearrangement links TRBV28 to TRBJ1-1, with 7 bases matching TRBD1. V lost 6 bases to trimming and J lost 8 bases; unmatched junction nucleotides: 9. The CDR3 spans 13 residues. Germline loops: CDR1 MDHEN, CDR2 SYDVKM. In DNA, the CDR3 is TGTGCCAGCAGCCGATCAGGGGGGACGGAAGCTTTCTTT. This sequence encodes CASSRSGGTEAFF.

A single count supports this clone. The genes are TRBV19 and TRBJ2-7; TRBD1 matches at 7 bases. Germline V gene data show CDR1 as LNHDA and CDR2 as SQIVND (reference sequence). This CDR3 contains 12 residues. Trimming cost V 4 bases and J 5 bases; bases outside gene matches: 2. DNA for the CDR3: TGTGCCAGTAGTACGACAGGGAACGAGCAGTACTTC. Translated, it gives CASSTTGNEQYF.

The J gene is TRBJ2-7, the V gene TRBV5-4; TRBD1 is a possible D gene (6 bases). The germline CDR1 and CDR2 sequences are SGHNT and YYREEE (reference sequence). V was trimmed by 4 bases and J by 0 bases, leaving 23 bases between them. The CDR3 runs 18 residues. The CDR3 bases are TGTGCCAGCAGCCCCCGACCAGGGGCAGATCGGAGCTCCTACGAGCAGTACTTC. It specifies CASSPRPGADRSSYEQYF.

The chain is built from TRBV27 and TRBJ2-2, with 9 bases aligning to TRBD2. The germline V gene has CDR1 MNHEY and CDR2 SMNVEV (reference sequence). After removal of 3 bases from V and 7 bases from J, the junction contained 0 bases not matched to a gene. The CDR3 consists of 13 residues. CDR3 DNA sequence: TGTGCCAGCAGTTTGCGGGAGGGCGGGGAGCTGTTTTTT. This gives the protein CASSLREGGELFF.

The chain uses TRBV27 and TRBJ2-7; 7 bases map to TRBD2. From germline, CDR1 is MNHEY and CDR2 SMNVEV (reference sequence). With 6 bases clipped from V and 5 bases from J, the junction kept 19 bases outside the gene matches. This CDR3 region has 17 residues. The CDR3 region is CASRQGSGRVLSHEQYF. CDR3 bases: TGTGCCAGCAGACAAGGTTCGGGGAGGGTCCTGTCCCACGAGCAGTACTTC.

The J gene is TRBJ2-4, the V gene TRBV5-1; 7 bases are a match to TRBD1. V was pared by 4 bases and J by 0 bases, with 7 bases of the junction left unmatched. Germline V gives CDR1 SGHRS, CDR2 YFSETQ. The CDR3 totals 16 residues. CDR3 region: CASSPGQDLAKNIQYF. The CDR3 DNA is TGCGCCAGCAGCCCCGGACAGGACCTAGCCAAAAACATTCAGTACTTC.

The V call is TRBV28, the J call TRBJ2-3; TRBD1 matches at 9 bases. The ends lost 7 bases at V and 4 bases at J; junction bases unmatched: 18. Germline CDR1 is MDHEN and CDR2 is SYDVKM. There are 18 residues in the CDR3. The CDR3 sequence is CASTELRFGTGLADTQYF. CDR3 in DNA: TGTGCCAGCACAGAGTTGCGATTCGGGACAGGGCTGGCAGATACGCAGTATTTT.

V and J are TRBV7-2 and TRBJ2-2; 10 bases align to TRBD1. The germline V gene encodes CDR1 SGHTA and CDR2 FQGNSA. The CDR3 runs to 17 residues. V lost 4 bases and J lost 5; bases outside the gene matches: 10. The CDR3 DNA reads TGTGCCAGCAGCTCAAGCCGGGACAGGGGACAAACCGGGGAGCTGTTTTTT. Translated: CASSSSRDRGQTGELFF.

The chain combines TRBV28 with TRBJ1-2; TRBD1 matches 7 bases. The CDR3 consists of 14 residues. Trimming took 7 bases from V and 7 from J; bases not matched to a gene: 12. In germline, CDR1 is MDHEN, CDR2 SYDVKM. In nucleotides, the CDR3 is TGTGCCAGCAAGCCCCAAACGACAGGGAGTGGCTACACCTTC. This codes for CASKPQTTGSGYTF.